The clone carrying this T cell receptor beta chain was counted once. This entry belongs to a study of blood T cell repertoires in COVID-19. The CDR3 loop spans 14 amino acids. The germline V gene has CDR1 ENHRY and CDR2 SYGVKD. With 7 bases removed from V and 7 bases from J, the gap between germline ends came to 14 bases. In the authors' workflow: The authors estimated nucleated cell counts from reference gene primer amplification. The assay was immunoSEQ multiplex PCR, and TCRdb's table has in-frame clones only and misses some. The V and J calls and clone size were taken over from that table, and D and trimming were inferred from the DNA. The table includes 150,000 to 200,000 clones, 70% to 85% detected once.

The clonotype was recovered from a woman in her fifties or sixties who had recovered from COVID-19. The chain joins TRBV10-3 to TRBJ1-6; perhaps TRBD1 as D (6 bases). The material sequenced was PBMCs or T cells enriched from blood (not recorded which). DNA for the CDR3: TGTGCCATCATGGCTGGGGGCAACAATTCACCCCTCCACTTT. Translation: CAIMAGGNNSPLHF.